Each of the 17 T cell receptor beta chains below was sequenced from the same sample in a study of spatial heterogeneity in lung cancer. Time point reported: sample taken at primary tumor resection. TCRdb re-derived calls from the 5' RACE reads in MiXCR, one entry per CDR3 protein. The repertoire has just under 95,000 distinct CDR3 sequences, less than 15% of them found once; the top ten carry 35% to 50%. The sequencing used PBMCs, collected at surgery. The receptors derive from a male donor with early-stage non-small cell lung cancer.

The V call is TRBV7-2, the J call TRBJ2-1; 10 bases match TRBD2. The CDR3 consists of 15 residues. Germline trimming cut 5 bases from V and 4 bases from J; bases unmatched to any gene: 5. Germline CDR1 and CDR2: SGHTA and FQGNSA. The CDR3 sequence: CASSLSGRGYNEQFF. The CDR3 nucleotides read TGTGCCAGCAGCCTCAGCGGGAGGGGTTACAATGAGCAGTTCTTC.

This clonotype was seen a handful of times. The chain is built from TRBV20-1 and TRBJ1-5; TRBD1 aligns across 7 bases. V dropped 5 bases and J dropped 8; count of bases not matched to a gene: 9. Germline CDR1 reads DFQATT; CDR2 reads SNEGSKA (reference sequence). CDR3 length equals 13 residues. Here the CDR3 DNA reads TGCAGTGCTGGACAGGATTTTACTGAGCCCCAGCATTTT. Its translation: CSAGQDFTEPQHF.

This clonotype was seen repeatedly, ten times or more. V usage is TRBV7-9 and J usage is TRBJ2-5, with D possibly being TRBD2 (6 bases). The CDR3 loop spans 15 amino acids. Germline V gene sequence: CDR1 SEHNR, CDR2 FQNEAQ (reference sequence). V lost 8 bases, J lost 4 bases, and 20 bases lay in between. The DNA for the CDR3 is TGTGCCAGCCGACTTCACCCGGGGGATGGAGAGACCCAGTACTTC. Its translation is CASRLHPGDGETQYF.

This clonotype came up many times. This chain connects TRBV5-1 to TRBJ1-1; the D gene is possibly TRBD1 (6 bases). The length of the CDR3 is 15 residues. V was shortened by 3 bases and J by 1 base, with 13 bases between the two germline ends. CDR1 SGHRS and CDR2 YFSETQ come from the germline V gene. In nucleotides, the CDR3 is TGCGCCAGCAGCTCCTGGGCAGGGGCGAACACTGAAGCTTTCTTT. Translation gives CASSSWAGANTEAFF.

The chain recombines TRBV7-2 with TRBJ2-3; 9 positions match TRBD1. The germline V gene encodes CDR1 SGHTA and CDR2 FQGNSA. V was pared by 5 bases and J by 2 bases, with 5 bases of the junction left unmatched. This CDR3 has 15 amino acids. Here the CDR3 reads CASSKGTGHTDTQYF. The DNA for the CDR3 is TGTGCCAGCAGCAAAGGGACAGGGCACACAGATACGCAGTATTTT.

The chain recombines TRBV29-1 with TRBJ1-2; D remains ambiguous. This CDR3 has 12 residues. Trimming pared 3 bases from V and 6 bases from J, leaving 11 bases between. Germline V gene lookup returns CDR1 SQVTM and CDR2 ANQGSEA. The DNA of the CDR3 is TGCAGCGTTGACGGGGAGGGCGATGGCTACACCTTC. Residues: CSVDGEGDGYTF. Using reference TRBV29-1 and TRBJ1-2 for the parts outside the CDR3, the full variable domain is SAVISQKPSRDICQRGTSLTIQCQVDSQVTMMFWYRQQPGQSLTLIATANQGSEATYESGFVIDKFPISRPNLTFSTLTVSNMSPEDSSIYLCSVDGEGDGYTFGSGTRLTVV.

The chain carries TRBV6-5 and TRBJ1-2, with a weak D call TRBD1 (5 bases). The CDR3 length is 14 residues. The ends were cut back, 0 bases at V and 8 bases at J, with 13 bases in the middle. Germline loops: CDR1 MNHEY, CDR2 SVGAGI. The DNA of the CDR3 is TGTGCCAGCAGTTACTCGGGGCCCCGGTCAGGCTACACCTTC. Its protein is CASSYSGPRSGYTF.

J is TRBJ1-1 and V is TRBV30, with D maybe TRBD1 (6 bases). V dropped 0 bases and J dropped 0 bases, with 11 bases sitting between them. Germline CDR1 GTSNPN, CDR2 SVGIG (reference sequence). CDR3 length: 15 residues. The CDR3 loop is CAWSVSAGVNTEAFF. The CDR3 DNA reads TGTGCCTGGAGTGTGTCGGCAGGGGTGAACACTGAAGCTTTCTTT.

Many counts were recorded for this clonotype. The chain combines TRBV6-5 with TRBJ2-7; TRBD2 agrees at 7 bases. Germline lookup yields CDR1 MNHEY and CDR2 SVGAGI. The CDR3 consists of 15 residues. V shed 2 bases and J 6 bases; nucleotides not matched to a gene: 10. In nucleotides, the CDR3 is TGTGCCAGCAGTTACCTGGGGACCGGGAGGCGCGAGCAGTACTTC. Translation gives CASSYLGTGRREQYF.

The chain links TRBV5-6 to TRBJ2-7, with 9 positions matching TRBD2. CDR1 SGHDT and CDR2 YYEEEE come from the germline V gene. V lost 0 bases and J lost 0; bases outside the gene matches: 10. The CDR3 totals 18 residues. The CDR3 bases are TGTGCCAGCAGCTTGGTCGGCCTAGCGGGAAGCCTCTCCTACGAGCAGTACTTC. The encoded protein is CASSLVGLAGSLSYEQYF. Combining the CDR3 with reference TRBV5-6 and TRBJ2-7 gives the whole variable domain DAGVTQSPTHLIKTRGQQVTLRCSPKSGHDTVSWYQQALGQGPQFIFQYYEEEERQRGNFPDRFSGHQFPNYSSELNVNALLLGDSALYLCASSLVGLAGSLSYEQYFGPGTRLTVT.

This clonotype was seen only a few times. CDR3 nucleotide sequence: TGTGCCAGCAGCCAGGCGGGGACCTCCTACAATGAGCAGTTCTTC. Amino acids: CASSQAGTSYNEQFF. The rearrangement joins TRBV5-4 to TRBJ2-1; D may be TRBD2 (6 bases). Trimming removed 4 bases at V and 0 bases at J, with 11 bases between. The germline V gene has CDR1 SGHNT and CDR2 YYREEE (reference sequence). The CDR3 totals 15 residues.

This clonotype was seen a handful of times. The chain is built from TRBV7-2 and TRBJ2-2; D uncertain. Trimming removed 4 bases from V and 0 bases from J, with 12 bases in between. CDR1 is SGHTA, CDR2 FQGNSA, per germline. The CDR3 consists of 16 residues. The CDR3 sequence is CASSSYAVANTGELFF. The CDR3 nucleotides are TGTGCCAGCAGCTCCTATGCCGTCGCGAACACCGGGGAGCTGTTTTTT.

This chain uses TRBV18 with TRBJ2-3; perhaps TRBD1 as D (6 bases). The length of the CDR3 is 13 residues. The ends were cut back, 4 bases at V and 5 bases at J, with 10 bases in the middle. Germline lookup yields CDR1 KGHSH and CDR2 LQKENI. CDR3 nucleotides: TGTGCCAGCTCACGGATCAGGGGAGATACGCAGTATTTT. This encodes CASSRIRGDTQYF.

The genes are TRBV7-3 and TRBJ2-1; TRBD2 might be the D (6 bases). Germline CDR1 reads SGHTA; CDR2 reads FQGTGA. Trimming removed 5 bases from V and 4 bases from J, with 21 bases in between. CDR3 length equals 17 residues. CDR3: CASSQSGGPAKYNEQFF. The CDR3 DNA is TGTGCCAGCAGCCAGTCAGGAGGGCCAGCCAAATACAATGAGCAGTTCTTC. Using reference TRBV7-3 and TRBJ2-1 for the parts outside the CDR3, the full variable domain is GAGVSQTPSNKVTEKGKYVELRCDPISGHTALYWYRQSLGQGPEFLIYFQGTGAADDSGLPNDRFFAVRPEGSVSTLKIQRTERGDSAVYLCASSQSGGPAKYNEQFFGPGTRLTVL.

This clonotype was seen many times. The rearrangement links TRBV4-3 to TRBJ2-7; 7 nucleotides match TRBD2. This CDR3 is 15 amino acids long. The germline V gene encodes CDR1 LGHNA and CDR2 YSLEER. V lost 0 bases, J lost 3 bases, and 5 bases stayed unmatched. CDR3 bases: TGCGCCAGCAGCCAAGATTCGAGCGGGGACTACGAGCAGTACTTC. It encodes CASSQDSSGDYEQYF.

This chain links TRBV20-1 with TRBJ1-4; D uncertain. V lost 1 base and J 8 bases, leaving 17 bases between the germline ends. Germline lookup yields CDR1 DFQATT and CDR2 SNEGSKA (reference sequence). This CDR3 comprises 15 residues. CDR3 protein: CSARVGGELREKLFF. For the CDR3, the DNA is TGCAGTGCTAGAGTGGGTGGAGAACTACGGGAAAAACTGTTTTTT.

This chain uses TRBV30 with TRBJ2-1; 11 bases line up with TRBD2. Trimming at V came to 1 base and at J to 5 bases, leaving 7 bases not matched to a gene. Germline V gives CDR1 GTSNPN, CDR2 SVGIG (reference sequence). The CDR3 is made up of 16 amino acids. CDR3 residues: CAWSALGLAGNNEQFF. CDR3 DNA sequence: TGTGCCTGGAGTGCCCTCGGACTAGCGGGTAACAATGAGCAGTTCTTC.